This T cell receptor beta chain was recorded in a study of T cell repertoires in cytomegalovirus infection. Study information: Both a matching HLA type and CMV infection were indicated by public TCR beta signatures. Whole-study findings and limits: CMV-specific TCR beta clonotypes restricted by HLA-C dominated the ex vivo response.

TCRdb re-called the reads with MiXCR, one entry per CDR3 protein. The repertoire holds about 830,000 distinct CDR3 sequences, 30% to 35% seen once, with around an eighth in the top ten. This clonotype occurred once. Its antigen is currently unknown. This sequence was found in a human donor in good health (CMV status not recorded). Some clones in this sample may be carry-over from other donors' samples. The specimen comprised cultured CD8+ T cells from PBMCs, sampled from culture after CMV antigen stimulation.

CDR3 coding DNA: TGTGCCATCAGCGAGGTGGGGCCCCACAATGAGCAGTTCTTC. Translation gives CAISEVGPHNEQFF. The genes are TRBV10-3 and TRBJ2-1; possibly TRBD1 for D (5 bases). The V gene lost 6 bases and the J gene lost 5 bases, with 14 bases spanning the gap. CDR1 is ENHRY and CDR2 is SYGVKD in the germline V gene. The CDR3 length is 14 residues.